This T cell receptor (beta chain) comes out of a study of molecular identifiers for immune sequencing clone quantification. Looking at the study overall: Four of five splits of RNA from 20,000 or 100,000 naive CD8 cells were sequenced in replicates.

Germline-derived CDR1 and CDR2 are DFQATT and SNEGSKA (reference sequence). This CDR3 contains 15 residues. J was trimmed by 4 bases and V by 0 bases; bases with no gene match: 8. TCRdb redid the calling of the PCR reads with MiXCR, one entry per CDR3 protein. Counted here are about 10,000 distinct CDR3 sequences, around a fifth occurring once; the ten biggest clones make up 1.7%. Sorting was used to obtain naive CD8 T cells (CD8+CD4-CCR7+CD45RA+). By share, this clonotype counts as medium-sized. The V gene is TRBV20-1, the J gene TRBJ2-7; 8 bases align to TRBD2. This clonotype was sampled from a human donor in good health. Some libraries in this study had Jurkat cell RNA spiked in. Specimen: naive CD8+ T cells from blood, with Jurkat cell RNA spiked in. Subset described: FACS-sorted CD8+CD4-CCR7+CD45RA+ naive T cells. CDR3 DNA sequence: TGCAGTGCTAGAGATATAGGACTAGCTAATTACGAGCAGTACTTC. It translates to CSARDIGLANYEQYF.